The source of this TCR beta chain is a study of cytotoxic CD8 clonotypes in ibrutinib-treated CLL. Across the study: Among the patients, roughly ten presented as relapsed/refractory and around 15 as treatment-naive; around 18 showed unmutated IGHV. General study findings and limits: Sampling of sustained-remission and progressing patients occurred at differing times. While tracking circulating CD8+ T-cell counts, baseline clonality exceeded that of age-matched healthy donors.

Per the germline V gene, CDR1 is MNHEY and CDR2 is SVGAGI. V was clipped by 6 bases and J by 7 bases; unmatched bases: 12. CDR3 length: 15 amino acids. As to this clone: What it binds is not known.

Assay: immunoSEQ multiplex PCR; the TCRdb copy retains only in-frame clones and omits some. Of roughly 330,000 clones listed, 67% are singletons. This clonotype was sampled from a human donor with chronic lymphocytic leukemia. This chain joins TRBV6-5 and TRBJ2-7; 10 bases are a match to TRBD1. The sample consisted of PBMCs, taken after 36 months of ibrutinib treatment. CDR3 DNA sequence: TGTGCCAGCAGCTACCCGACAGGGGGCCGTCGGGAGCAGTACTTC. It specifies CASSYPTGGRREQYF.